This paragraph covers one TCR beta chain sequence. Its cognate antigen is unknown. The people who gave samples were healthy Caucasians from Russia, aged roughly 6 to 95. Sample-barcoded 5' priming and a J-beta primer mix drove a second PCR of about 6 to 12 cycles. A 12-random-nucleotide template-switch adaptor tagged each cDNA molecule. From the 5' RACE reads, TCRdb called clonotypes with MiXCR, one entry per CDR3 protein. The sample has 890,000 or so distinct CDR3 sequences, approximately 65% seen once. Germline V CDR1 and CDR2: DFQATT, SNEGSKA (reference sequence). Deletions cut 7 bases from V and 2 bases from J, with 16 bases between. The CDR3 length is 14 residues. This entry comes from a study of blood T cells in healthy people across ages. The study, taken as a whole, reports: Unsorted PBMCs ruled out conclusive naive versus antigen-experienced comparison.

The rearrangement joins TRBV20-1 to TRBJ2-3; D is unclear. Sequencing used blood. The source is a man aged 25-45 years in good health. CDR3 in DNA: TGCAGTGTGCCTAAGATACCCTACACAGATACGCAGTATTTT. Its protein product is CSVPKIPYTDTQYF.